This entry is about one T cell receptor beta chain. The CDR3 has 14 amino acids. V trimming: 4 bases; J trimming: 5 bases; junction bases outside the gene matches: 3. Germline V lookup: CDR1 LGHDT, CDR2 YNNKEL (reference sequence). This sample is drawn from a study of blood T cell repertoires in COVID-19. Whole-study context: COVID-19 samples collected from the United States, Italy and Spain covered acute and convalescent phases. PBMCs, B-cell-depleted T cells, or T cells provided the cDNA or gDNA that made up the material.

In the original analysis: Nucleated cell number was recorded as an estimate derived from reference gene primer amplification. Data came from immunoSEQ multiplex PCR; TCRdb stores just in-frame clones and leaves some out. D and trimming come from the DNA, and the V and J calls and clone size come from that table. The data hold around 26,000 clones, with 70% to 90% observed a single time. This chain connects TRBV3-1 (or the pseudogene TRBV3-2) to TRBJ1-4; 8 nucleotides agree with TRBD1. The origin of this receptor is a man between 65 and 85 years old with active COVID-19. The sequencing sample was made of peripheral blood. The CDR3 nucleotides read TGTGCCAGCAGCCGCCGGGACAGGAATGAAAAACTGTTTTTT. This translates into CASSRRDRNEKLFF.